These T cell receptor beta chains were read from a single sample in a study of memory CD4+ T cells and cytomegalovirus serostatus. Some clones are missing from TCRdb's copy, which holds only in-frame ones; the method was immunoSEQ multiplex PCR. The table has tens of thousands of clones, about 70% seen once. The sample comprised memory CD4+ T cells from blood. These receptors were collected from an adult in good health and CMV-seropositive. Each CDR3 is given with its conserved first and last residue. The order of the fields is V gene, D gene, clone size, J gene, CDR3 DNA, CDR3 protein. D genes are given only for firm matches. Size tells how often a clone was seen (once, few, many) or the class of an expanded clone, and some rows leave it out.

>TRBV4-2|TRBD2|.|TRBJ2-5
TGTGCCAGCAGCCAAGATCTAGCTAGCGGAAAAGAGACCCAGTACTTC
CASSQDLASGKETQYF
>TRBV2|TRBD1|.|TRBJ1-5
TGTGCCAGCAGCCGGGACAGGGTTGGCAATCAGCCCCAGCATTTT
CASSRDRVGNQPQHF
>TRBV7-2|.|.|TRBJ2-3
TGTGCCAGCAGCCAAGGGGGGGGGAGCACAGATACGCAGTATTTT
CASSQGGGSTDTQYF
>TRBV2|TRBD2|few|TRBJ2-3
TGTGCCAGCAGTGAGCAACCGGGACTAGCTTCCCGAGGAGATACGCAGTATTTT
CASSEQPGLASRGDTQYF
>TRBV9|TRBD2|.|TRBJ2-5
TGTGCCAGCAGCGGGACTAGCGGGGAGTTGGAGACCCAGTACTTC
CASSGTSGELETQYF
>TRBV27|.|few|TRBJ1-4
TGTGCCAGCAGAAAACAGGCCTTTGCAACTAATGAAAAACTGTTTTTT
CASRKQAFATNEKLFF
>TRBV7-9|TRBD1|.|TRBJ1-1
TGTGCCAGCAGCTTAATGGGACAGGGCTACACTGAAGCTTTCTTT
CASSLMGQGYTEAFF
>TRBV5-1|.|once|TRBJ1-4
TGCGCCAGCAGCTTCGATCCAGGCTCGGGGGACGGGGAAAAACTGTTTTTT
CASSFDPGSGDGEKLFF
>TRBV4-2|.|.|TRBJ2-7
TGTGCCAGCAGCCAAAGCACGTCCTACGAGCAGTACTTC
CASSQSTSYEQYF
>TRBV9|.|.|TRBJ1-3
TGTGCCAGCAGCGTAGACCCGGTGTTGAGAGGAAACACCATATATTTT
CASSVDPVLRGNTIYF
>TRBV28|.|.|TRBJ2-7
TGTGCCAGCAGTTTTCTAGCCGACTCCTACGAGCAGTACTTC
CASSFLADSYEQYF
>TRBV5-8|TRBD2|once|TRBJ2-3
TGTGCCAGCAGCATAAGGGCGGGAGGAGATACGCAGTATTTT
CASSIRAGGDTQYF
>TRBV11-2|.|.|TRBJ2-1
TGTGCCAGCAGCTCCCTGTCCAATGAGCAGTTCTTC
CASSSLSNEQFF
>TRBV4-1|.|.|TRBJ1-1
TGCGCCAGCAGCCAAGAAGGGGTAGATTTCTTT
CASSQEGVDFF
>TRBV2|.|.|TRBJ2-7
TGTGCCAGCAGTGGGGGGTGGGGCTACGAGCAGTACTTC
CASSGGWGYEQYF
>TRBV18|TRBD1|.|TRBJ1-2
TGTGCCAGCTCGCAGGAGTCAGGGGGAGGATATGGCTACACCTTC
CASSQESGGGYGYTF
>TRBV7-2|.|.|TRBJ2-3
TGTGCCAGCAGCTTAGTTGCGGGAAGGGGCACAGATACGCAGTATTTT
CASSLVAGRGTDTQYF
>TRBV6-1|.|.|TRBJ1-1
TGTGCCAGCAACAGAGGGGGGGCGAACACTGAAGCTTTCTTT
CASNRGGANTEAFF
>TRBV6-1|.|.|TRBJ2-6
TGTGCCAGCAGTGAAGCGCTTCCGGCCTCTGGGGCCAACGTCCTGACTTTC
CASSEALPASGANVLTF
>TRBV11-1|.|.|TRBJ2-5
TGTGCCAGCAGTGGAGTGACCCAGTACTTC
CASSGVTQYF
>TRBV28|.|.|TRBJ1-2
TGTGCCAGCAGTCCACCGGGACACCTCTATGGCTACACCTTC
CASSPPGHLYGYTF
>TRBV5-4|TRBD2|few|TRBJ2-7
TGTGCCAGCAGCTTTGGTCTAGCGGGCTCCTACGAGCAGTACTTC
CASSFGLAGSYEQYF
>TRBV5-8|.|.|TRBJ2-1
TGTGCCAGCAGCCGACTAGGAGGGACCTACAATGAGCAGTTCTTC
CASSRLGGTYNEQFF
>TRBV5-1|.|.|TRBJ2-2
TGCGCCAGCAGGGGTGTGGGCTCCGCTACCACCGGGGAGCTGTTTTTT
CASRGVGSATTGELFF
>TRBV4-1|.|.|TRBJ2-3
TGCGCCAGCAGCTCCTATCGAGGAGCCCTTAAGGGACATTCCGACACAGATACGCAGTATTTT
CASSSYRGALKGHSDTDTQYF
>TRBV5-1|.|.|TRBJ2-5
TGCGCCAGCAGTGTAGCTGGGCGGGAGACCCAGTACTTC
CASSVAGRETQYF
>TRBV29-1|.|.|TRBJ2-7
TGCAGCGTTAGGACATCTCAGGTTGTGTACTTC
CSVRTSQVVYF
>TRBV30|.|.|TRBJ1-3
TGTGCCTGGAGTGAAGGTGACTCCGACGCGGGAAACACCATATATTTT
CAWSEGDSDAGNTIYF
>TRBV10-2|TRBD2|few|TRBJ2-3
TGCGCCAGCAGTGAGTCTGCGGGAGGCACAGATACGCAGTATTTT
CASSESAGGTDTQYF
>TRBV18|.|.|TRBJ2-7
TGTGCCAGCTCACCAACGACAGTTGGCGAGCAGTACTTC
CASSPTTVGEQYF
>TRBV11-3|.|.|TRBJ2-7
TGTGCCAGCAGCTTAGGACCCCAAGCGAGCGCCTACGAGCAGTACTTC
CASSLGPQASAYEQYF
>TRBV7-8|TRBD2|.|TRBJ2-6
TGTGCCAGCAGCGTGGGACTACTCTCTGGGGCCAACGTCCTGACTTTC
CASSVGLLSGANVLTF
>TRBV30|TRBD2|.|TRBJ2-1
TGTGCCTGGAGTGTAGGTCTAGCGGTTTACAATGAGCAGTTCTTC
CAWSVGLAVYNEQFF
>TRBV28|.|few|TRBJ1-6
TGTGCCAGCAGATCGGATTCACCCCTCCACTTT
CASRSDSPLHF
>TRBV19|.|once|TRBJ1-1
TGTGCCAGCCAGGGGTTTAAGGGCACTGAAGCTTTCTTT
CASQGFKGTEAFF
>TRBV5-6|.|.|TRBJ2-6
TGTGCCAGCAGCTCCCTGAGGACTGGGGCCAACGTCCTGACTTTC
CASSSLRTGANVLTF
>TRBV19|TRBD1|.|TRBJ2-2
TGTGCCAGTAGTATATTCTTCGGACAGGCGAACACCGGGGAGCTGTTTTTT
CASSIFFGQANTGELFF